The 9 T cell receptor beta chains below were found in one sample sequenced in a study of identical twins. From the 5' RACE reads, TCRdb called clonotypes with MiXCR, one entry per CDR3 protein. This sample has 470,000 or so distinct CDR3 sequences; about 24% occur once, and the top ten carry about 2.7%. This sample also belongs to another study, concerning T cells expressing NK-cell markers.

The sequenced sample consisted of CD4+ T cells sorted from blood. The receptor set was obtained from a woman aged 18-35 years in good health.

This chain uses TRBV5-4 with TRBJ2-3, with D unclear. The ends were cut back, 9 bases at V and 0 bases at J, with 20 bases in the middle. This CDR3 is 16 amino acids long. CDR1 is SGHNT and CDR2 is YYREEE in the germline V gene (reference sequence). This CDR3 reads CATGRGRVTSTDTQYF. The CDR3 nucleotides are TGTGCCACTGGACGCGGAAGGGTAACGAGCACAGATACGCAGTATTTT.

This clonotype was seen a handful of times. V and J are TRBV20-1 and TRBJ1-5; D may be TRBD1 (5 bases). The CDR3 is made up of 13 amino acids. V was shortened by 2 bases and J by 10 bases, with 15 bases between the two germline ends. CDR1 DFQATT and CDR2 SNEGSKA come from the germline V gene (reference sequence). The CDR3 DNA sequence: TGCAGTGCTAGACAGGGTGGTAGTAAACCCCAGCATTTT. This sequence encodes CSARQGGSKPQHF.

Regarding this clonotype: An end of the junction does not agree with germline; a read error may underlie this. The gene calls are TRBV11-3 and TRBJ2-3; maybe TRBD2 (5 bases). The V gene's germline CDR1 is SGHNT and CDR2 YENEEA. The CDR3 has 10 amino acids. The chain's CDR3 is CASSLRTGNF. The CDR3 DNA sequence: TGTGCCAGCAGCTTACGAACGGGGAATTTT.

The CDR3 DNA is TGTGCCAGCAGCCGAACATCCGCCGCCACAGATACGCAGTATTTT. It yields the protein CASSRTSAATDTQYF. The chain carries TRBV3-1 and TRBJ2-3, with D unresolved. V was trimmed by 4 bases and J by 2 bases, leaving 13 bases between them. CDR1 is LGHDT and CDR2 is YNNKEL in the germline V gene (reference sequence). The CDR3 extends over 15 amino acids.

V and J are TRBV30 and TRBJ2-7, with a possible D match to TRBD2 (6 bases). Deletions cut 2 bases from V and 9 bases from J, with 17 bases between. The CDR3 runs to 13 residues. Germline V CDR1 and CDR2: GTSNPN, SVGIG (reference sequence). The CDR3: CAWSMGRTTVQYF. CDR3 in DNA: TGTGCCTGGAGTATGGGACGGACTACGGTGCAGTACTTC.

The V and J genes are TRBV5-1 and TRBJ2-4; no clear D. V shed 4 bases and J shed 5 bases, with 13 bases lying between them. The CDR3 is 14 amino acids. CDR1 SGHRS and CDR2 YFSETQ come from the germline V gene. In DNA, the CDR3 is TGCGCCAGCAGCACCGGGCTAAGGCAAAACATTCAGTACTTC. This codes for CASSTGLRQNIQYF. The variable domain in full, completed from reference TRBV5-1 and TRBJ2-4, reads KAGVTQTPRYLIKTRGQQVTLSCSPISGHRSVSWYQQTPGQGLQFLFEYFSETQRNKGNFPGRFSGRQFSNSRSEMNVSTLELGDSALYLCASSTGLRQNIQYFGAGTRLSVL.

Only a few counts were recorded for this clonotype. CDR3 sequence: CASSTDYNQPQHF. The CDR3 DNA sequence: TGTGCCAGTAGCACAGATTACAATCAGCCCCAGCATTTT. The chain couples TRBV19 to TRBJ1-5; D not certain. Deletions cut 6 bases from V and 3 bases from J, with 9 bases between. The CDR3 contains 13 residues. Germline CDR1 reads LNHDA; CDR2 reads SQIVND (reference sequence).

This clonotype was counted a few times. The gene calls are TRBV6-2 or TRBV6-3 and TRBJ2-1; D perhaps matches TRBD1 (6 bases). CDR1 and CDR2 (germline): MNHEY, SVGEGT. The CDR3 extends over 16 amino acids. V dropped 0 bases and J dropped 7 bases, with 16 bases sitting between them. CDR3 coding DNA: TGTGCCAGCAGTTACTCGTGGGGGCGCACTCTAAATGAGCAGTTCTTC. It translates to CASSYSWGRTLNEQFF.

The chain employs TRBV5-1 and TRBJ2-7, with unresolved D. This CDR3 comprises 11 residues. CDR1 and CDR2 (germline): SGHRS, YFSETQ. The V gene lost 7 bases and the J gene lost 6 bases, with 11 bases spanning the gap. CDR3 nucleotide sequence: TGCGCCAGCTCTCGCTCGGGCGAGCAGTACTTC. It yields the protein CASSRSGEQYF. The variable domain in full, with the rest retrieved from reference TRBV5-1 and TRBJ2-7, is KAGVTQTPRYLIKTRGQQVTLSCSPISGHRSVSWYQQTPGQGLQFLFEYFSETQRNKGNFPGRFSGRQFSNSRSEMNVSTLELGDSALYLCASSRSGEQYFGPGTRLTVT.